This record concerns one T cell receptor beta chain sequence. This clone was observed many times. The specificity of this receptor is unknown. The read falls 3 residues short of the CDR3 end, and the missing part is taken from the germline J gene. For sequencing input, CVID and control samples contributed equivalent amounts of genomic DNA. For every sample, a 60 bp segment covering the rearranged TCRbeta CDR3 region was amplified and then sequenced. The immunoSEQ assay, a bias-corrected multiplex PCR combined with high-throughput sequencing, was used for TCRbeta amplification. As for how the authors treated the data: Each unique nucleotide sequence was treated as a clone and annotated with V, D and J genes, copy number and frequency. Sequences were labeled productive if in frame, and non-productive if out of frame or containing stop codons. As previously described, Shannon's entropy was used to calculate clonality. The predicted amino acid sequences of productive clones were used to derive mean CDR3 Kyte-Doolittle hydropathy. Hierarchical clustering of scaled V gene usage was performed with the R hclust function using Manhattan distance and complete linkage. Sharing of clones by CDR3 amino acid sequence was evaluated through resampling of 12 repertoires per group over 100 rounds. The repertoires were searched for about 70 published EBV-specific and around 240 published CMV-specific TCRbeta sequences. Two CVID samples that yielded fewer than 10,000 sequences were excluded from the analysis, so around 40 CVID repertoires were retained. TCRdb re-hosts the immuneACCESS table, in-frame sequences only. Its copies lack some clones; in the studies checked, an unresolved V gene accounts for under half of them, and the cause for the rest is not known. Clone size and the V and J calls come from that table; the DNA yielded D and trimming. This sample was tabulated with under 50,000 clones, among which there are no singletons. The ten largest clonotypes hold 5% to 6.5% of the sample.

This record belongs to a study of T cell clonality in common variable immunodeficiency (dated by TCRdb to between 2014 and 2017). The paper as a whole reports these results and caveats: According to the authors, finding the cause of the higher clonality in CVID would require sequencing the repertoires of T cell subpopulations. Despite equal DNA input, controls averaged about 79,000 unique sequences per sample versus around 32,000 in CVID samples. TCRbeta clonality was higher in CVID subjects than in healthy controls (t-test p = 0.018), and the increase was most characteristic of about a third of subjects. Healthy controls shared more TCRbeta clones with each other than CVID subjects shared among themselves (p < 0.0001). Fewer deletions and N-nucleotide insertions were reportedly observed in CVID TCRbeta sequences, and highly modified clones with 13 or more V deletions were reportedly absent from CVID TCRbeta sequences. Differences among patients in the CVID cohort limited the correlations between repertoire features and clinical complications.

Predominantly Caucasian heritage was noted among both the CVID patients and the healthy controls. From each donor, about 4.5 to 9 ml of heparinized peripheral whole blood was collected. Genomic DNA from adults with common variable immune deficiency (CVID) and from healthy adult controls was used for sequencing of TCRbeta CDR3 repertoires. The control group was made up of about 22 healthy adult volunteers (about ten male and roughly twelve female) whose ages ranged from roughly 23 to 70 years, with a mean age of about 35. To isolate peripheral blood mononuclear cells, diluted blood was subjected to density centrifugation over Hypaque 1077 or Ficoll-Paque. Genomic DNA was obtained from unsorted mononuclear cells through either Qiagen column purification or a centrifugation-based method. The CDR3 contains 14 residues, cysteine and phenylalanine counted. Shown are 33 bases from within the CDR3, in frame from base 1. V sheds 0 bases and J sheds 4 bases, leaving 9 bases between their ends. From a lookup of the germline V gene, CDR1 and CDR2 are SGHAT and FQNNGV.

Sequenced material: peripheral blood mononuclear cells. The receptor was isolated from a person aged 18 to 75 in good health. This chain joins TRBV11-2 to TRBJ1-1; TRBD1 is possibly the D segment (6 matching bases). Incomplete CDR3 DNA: TGTGCCAGCAGCTTAGAGTCAGGGGCCACTGAA. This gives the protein CASSLESGATE. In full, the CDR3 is CASSLESGATEAFF.